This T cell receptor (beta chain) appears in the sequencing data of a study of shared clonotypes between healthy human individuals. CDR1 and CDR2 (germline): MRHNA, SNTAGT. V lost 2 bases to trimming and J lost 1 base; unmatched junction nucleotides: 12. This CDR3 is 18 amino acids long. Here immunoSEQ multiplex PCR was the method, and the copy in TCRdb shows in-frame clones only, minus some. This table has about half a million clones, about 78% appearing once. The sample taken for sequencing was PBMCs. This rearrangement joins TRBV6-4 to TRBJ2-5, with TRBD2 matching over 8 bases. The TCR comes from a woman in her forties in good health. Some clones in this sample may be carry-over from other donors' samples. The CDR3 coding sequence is TGTGCCAGCAGTGACGGGTTGGAGCGGGAGTACCGCCAAGAGACCCAGTACTTC. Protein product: CASSDGLEREYRQETQYF.